This TCR beta chain was sequenced for a study of blood T cells in healthy people across ages. Turning to this clonotype: What it binds is unknown.

Findings of the study overall: Age showed a roughly linear inverse relationship with TCR beta diversity per million T cells. Diversity estimates drawn from one million T cells were deemed underestimates.

Germline V lookup: CDR1 GTSNPN, CDR2 SVGIG (reference sequence). This CDR3 has 15 amino acids. J was trimmed by 0 bases and V by 4 bases; bases with no gene match: 3. With a J-beta primer mix and a sample-barcoded 5' primer, a second PCR ran 7 to 11 cycles. Each TCR beta cDNA got a 12-nucleotide random molecular identifier. TCRdb called the 5' RACE reads again in MiXCR, with one record for every CDR3 protein. Altogether hundreds of thousands of distinct CDR3 sequences are present, under 45% being singletons, with the ten largest covering about a fifth. Sample: blood. The chain uses TRBV30 and TRBJ1-6, with TRBD1 matching over 7 bases. The TCR sequence derives from a man in his 60s in good health. The chain's CDR3 is CAWMDRSSYNSPLHF. The CDR3 coding sequence is TGTGCCTGGATGGACAGGAGCTCCTATAATTCACCCCTCCACTTT.